This TCR beta chain was sequenced during a study of blood T cell repertoires in COVID-19. Using immunoSEQ multiplex PCR, the repertoire was profiled, and TCRdb retains in-frame clones only, with some absent. This repertoire shows under 200,000 clones, approximately 89% found once; its top ten account for around 3.5%. Germline V gene lookup returns CDR1 MDHEN and CDR2 SYDVKM. CDR3 size: 17 residues. The V gene end was trimmed by 2 bases and the J gene end by 6 bases; junction bases not matched to a gene: 16. The genes are TRBV28 and TRBJ2-7; 7 positions agree with TRBD1. This TCR was recovered from a man between 65 and 85 years old with acute or convalescent COVID-19. The sequencing sample was made of peripheral blood. CDR3 region: CASSLIRGQRLWREQYF. CDR3 in DNA: TGTGCCAGCAGTTTAATTCGGGGACAGCGACTCTGGCGCGAGCAGTACTTC. Based on the CDR3 plus reference TRBV28 and TRBJ2-7, the full variable domain is DVKVTQSSRYLVKRTGEKVFLECVQDMDHENMFWYRQDPGLGLRLIYFSYDVKMKEKGDIPEGYSVSREKKERFSLILESASTNQTSMYLCASSLIRGQRLWREQYFGPGTRLTVT.